The rows below give T cell receptor beta chains drawn from one sample of a study of regulatory T cells in long-lasting Graves disease. TCRdb processed the multiplex PCR reads anew with MiXCR; each CDR3 protein has one entry. This repertoire shows 550,000 to 600,000 distinct CDR3 sequences, roughly 16% found once; its top ten account for 12%. These data were likewise used in another study, on T cells in Graves' hyperthyroidism and ophthalmopathy.

Source: peripheral blood mononuclear cells (PBMCs), taken at new diagnosis, from a patient treated with antithyroid drugs. The receptor set was obtained from a man aged 18 to 30 with Graves disease. Both conserved end residues are part of each CDR3. Each record gives: clone size, J gene, V gene, D gene, CDR3 DNA, CDR3 protein. D genes are given only for firm matches. The size of a clone is reported for some rows only, either as once, few or many, or as a class for expanded clones.

size: many
J: TRBJ2-5
V: TRBV27
D: .
DNA: TGTGCCAGCAGTTCCTACTGGGGGCGTGTAATAGAGACCCAGTACTTC
CDR3: CASSSYWGRVIETQYF

size: many
J: TRBJ2-1
V: TRBV28
D: .
DNA: TGTGCCAGCAAAGGGGGAGGGCCCCATGAGCAGTTCTTC
CDR3: CASKGGGPHEQFF

size: few
J: TRBJ2-7
V: TRBV20-1
D: TRBD2
DNA: TGCAGTGCTAATAGGGTAGCGGGAGTCTACGAGCAGTACTTC
CDR3: CSANRVAGVYEQYF

size: many
J: TRBJ2-7
V: TRBV20-1
D: TRBD2
DNA: TGCAGTGCTAGCATTAGCGGGACGGCCTACGAGCAGTACTTC
CDR3: CSASISGTAYEQYF

size: many
J: TRBJ2-1
V: TRBV2
D: TRBD2
DNA: TGTGCCAGCAGTGAAGTAGCGGGAAGGTACAATGAGCAGTTCTTC
CDR3: CASSEVAGRYNEQFF

size: many
J: TRBJ2-1
V: TRBV30
D: .
DNA: TGTGCCTGGAGTGTAATGCAAACTGAGCAGTTCTTC
CDR3: CAWSVMQTEQFF

size: .
J: TRBJ2-3
V: TRBV7-8
D: TRBD2
DNA: TGTGCCAGCAGCCCGGGGACTAGCGGGAGAGGGGCAGATACGCAGTATTTT
CDR3: CASSPGTSGRGADTQYF

size: .
J: TRBJ2-7
V: TRBV25-1
D: .
DNA: TGTGCCAGCAGTGAAACAGACGGCGACTACGAGCAGTACTTC
CDR3: CASSETDGDYEQYF

size: few
J: TRBJ2-7
V: TRBV15
D: TRBD2
DNA: TGTGCCACCAGCAGCCCTTGGGCGGGAGGAACCTCCTACGAGCAGTACTTC
CDR3: CATSSPWAGGTSYEQYF

size: .
J: TRBJ2-6
V: TRBV28
D: TRBD2
DNA: TGTGCCAGCAGTTCACATCCACCCCTAGCGGGAGACTCCTTTTCTGGGGCCAACGTCCTGACTTTC
CDR3: CASSSHPPLAGDSFSGANVLTF

size: many
J: TRBJ1-1
V: TRBV6-1
D: .
DNA: TGTGCCAGCAGAGAACGGAGAGGATCGAGCACTGAAGCTTTCTTT
CDR3: CASRERRGSSTEAFF

size: few
J: TRBJ2-3
V: TRBV7-3
D: .
DNA: TGTGCCAGCAGCTTAGACCCAGGGTCATTCCCAGATACGCAGTATTTT
CDR3: CASSLDPGSFPDTQYF

size: many
J: TRBJ1-2
V: TRBV30
D: .
DNA: TGTGCCTGGAGTGTATGGTTTTCAGGGTCCCAGAGTGGCTACACCTTC
CDR3: CAWSVWFSGSQSGYTF

size: many
J: TRBJ2-2
V: TRBV30
D: .
DNA: TGTGCCGGTGGTTCGGGGCCTCAGGCCGGGGAGCTGTTTTTT
CDR3: CAGGSGPQAGELFF

size: many
J: TRBJ2-7
V: TRBV6-2/TRBV6-3
D: .
DNA: TGTGCCAGCAGTTACACGATCGAATACGAGCAGTACTTC
CDR3: CASSYTIEYEQYF

size: many
J: TRBJ1-1
V: TRBV7-3
D: .
DNA: TGTGCCAGCAGCCCTATTCGCCTCGAGAAGGTCACTGAAGCTTTCTTT
CDR3: CASSPIRLEKVTEAFF

size: many
J: TRBJ2-1
V: TRBV24-1
D: .
DNA: TGTGCCACCAGTAACTTCAATGAGCAGTTCTTC
CDR3: CATSNFNEQFF

size: .
J: TRBJ2-7
V: TRBV5-1
D: TRBD1
DNA: TGCGCCAGCAGCCAGGGACAGGGTGATGAGCAGTACTTC
CDR3: CASSQGQGDEQYF

size: few
J: TRBJ2-1
V: TRBV3-1
D: TRBD2
DNA: TGTGCCAGCCGAAAAGCGGGGTACAATGAGCAGTTCTTC
CDR3: CASRKAGYNEQFF

size: .
J: TRBJ1-1
V: TRBV20-1
D: .
DNA: TGCAGTGCTAGTCTGCCTCAGGGAGTGAACACTGAAGCTTTCTTT
CDR3: CSASLPQGVNTEAFF

size: .
J: TRBJ2-7
V: TRBV11-2
D: TRBD2
DNA: TGCGCCAGCAGCCAAGATCGGGGACTAGCGGCCTACGAGCAGTACTTC
CDR3: CASSQDRGLAAYEQYF

size: few
J: TRBJ1-1
V: TRBV19
D: TRBD1
DNA: TGTGCCAGTAAGACAGGGGGCTGGACTGAAGCTTTCTTT
CDR3: CASKTGGWTEAFF

size: .
J: TRBJ2-1
V: TRBV29-1
D: .
DNA: TGCAGCGTCCCGGCCAGCGCCTACAATGAGCAGTTCTTC
CDR3: CSVPASAYNEQFF

size: many
J: TRBJ1-2
V: TRBV28
D: TRBD1
DNA: TGCGCCAGCAGCCAACTGACAGGGTCCCATGGCTACACCTTC
CDR3: CASSQLTGSHGYTF

size: many
J: TRBJ2-7
V: TRBV7-9
D: TRBD1
DNA: TGTGCCAGCAGCACCCGGGACAGGGGTAGGGAGCAGTACTTC
CDR3: CASSTRDRGREQYF